The 31 T cell receptor beta chains below all came from one sample that was sequenced in a study of CD8 T cells in ankylosing spondylitis. TCRdb reanalysed the 5' RACE reads using MiXCR and keeps one entry per CDR3 protein. In the table there are approximately 240,000 distinct CDR3 sequences, more than 20% of which are singletons. Sequenced sample: blood, either unsorted or a sorted T cell fraction (not recorded which). The receptors come from a male donor with ankylosing spondylitis or in good health (not recorded which).

This clonotype was observed at least ten times. This sequence joins TRBV20-1 and TRBJ1-2; 7 bases align to TRBD1. CDR3 length: 11 amino acids. Germline values: CDR1 DFQATT, CDR2 SNEGSKA (reference sequence). Germline trimming cut 5 bases from V and 8 bases from J; bases unmatched to any gene: 5. The CDR3 protein is CSASYRGGYTF. As DNA, the CDR3 is TGCAGTGCTTCCTACAGGGGCGGCTACACCTTC.

This clonotype was picked up many times. This chain connects TRBV20-1 to TRBJ1-1; no reliable D call. The CDR3 spans 13 residues. Trimming pared 6 bases from V and 3 bases from J, leaving 14 bases between. The germline CDR1 and CDR2 sequences are DFQATT and SNEGSKA (reference sequence). CDR3 region: CSAQWSSYTEAFF. CDR3 bases: TGCAGTGCCCAGTGGTCGTCGTACACTGAAGCTTTCTTT.

This clonotype has at least ten counts. The rearrangement links TRBV6-2 or TRBV6-3 to TRBJ2-7; no definite D call. V lost 7 bases, J lost 2 bases, and 15 bases lay in between. CDR3 length equals 14 residues. Germline V gene sequence: CDR1 MNHEY, CDR2 SVGEGT. The CDR3 DNA sequence: TGTGCCAGCACCTTAGACACCGTAGCCTACGAGCAGTACTTC. Its translation: CASTLDTVAYEQYF.

This chain connects TRBV10-1 to TRBJ2-3; no reliable D call. V was trimmed by 2 bases and J by 2 bases, leaving 5 bases between them. The CDR3 totals 13 residues. Germline V CDR1 and CDR2: WNHNN, SYGVQD (reference sequence). The CDR3 is CASSEEITDTQYF. CDR3 nucleotides: TGCGCCAGCAGTGAGGAAATCACAGATACGCAGTATTTT.

The chain has TRBV25-1 and TRBJ2-7; 7 nucleotides agree with TRBD1. With V trimmed by 4 bases and J by 5 bases, 5 bases remained unmatched. CDR3 length: 13 residues. Looked up from germline, CDR1 is MGHDK and CDR2 is SYGVNS. The CDR3 DNA reads as TGTGCCAGCAGTGTCGCAGGGGGAAACGAGCAGTACTTC. It yields the protein CASSVAGGNEQYF.

The chain combines TRBV6-1 with TRBJ2-7, with D tentatively TRBD2 (5 bases). The germline gives CDR1 MNHNS, CDR2 SASEGT. This CDR3 has 15 amino acids. V was clipped by 6 bases and J by 1 base, with 16 bases between them. CDR3: CASRPRGDSSYEQYF. CDR3 bases: TGTGCCAGCAGGCCCCGGGGTGATTCTTCCTACGAGCAGTACTTC.

This clonotype has ten or more counts. This CDR3 reads CASSLAGQNSNQPQHF. DNA for the CDR3: TGTGCCAGCAGTTTAGCGGGGCAGAATAGCAATCAGCCCCAGCATTTT. V gene TRBV12-3 or TRBV12-4 combines with J gene TRBJ1-5, with a possible D match to TRBD1 (5 bases). V lost 0 bases, J lost 0 bases, and 9 bases lay in between. This CDR3 contains 16 residues.

This clonotype has at least ten counts. The chain carries TRBV5-1 and TRBJ2-1; D may be TRBD1 (5 bases). Germline CDR1 SGHRS, CDR2 YFSETQ. V was clipped by 4 bases and J by 8 bases, with 16 bases between them. The CDR3 is 14 residues long. CDR3 sequence (DNA): TGCGCCAGCAGCCTGGACATGCCCTCCGATGAGCAGTTCTTC. Translated: CASSLDMPSDEQFF.

This clonotype was counted a single time. This rearrangement joins TRBV7-9 to TRBJ2-3; D is undetermined. Germline CDR1 reads SEHNR; CDR2 reads FQNEAQ (reference sequence). This CDR3 region has 15 residues. Between the trimmed V and J ends, which lost 4 bases and 0 bases, there was a span of 11 bases. The CDR3 sequence: CASSSQTYSTDTQYF. As DNA, the CDR3 is TGTGCCAGCAGCTCCCAGACTTATAGCACAGATACGCAGTATTTT.

The table lists this clonotype with many counts. The rearrangement joins TRBV12-3 or TRBV12-4 to TRBJ2-1; possibly TRBD1 for D (5 bases). The CDR3 loop spans 12 amino acids. V gave up 6 bases and J gave up 7 bases, with 10 bases separating them. Here the CDR3 DNA reads TGTGCCAGCAGCACAGGAGTAAATGAGCAGTTCTTC. Protein: CASSTGVNEQFF.

This clonotype has at least ten counts. The chain links TRBV10-1 to TRBJ2-3; tentatively, D is TRBD2 (6 bases). The CDR3 runs to 20 residues. CDR1 WNHNN and CDR2 SYGVQD come from the germline V gene (reference sequence). V was shortened by 3 bases and J by 5 bases, with 30 bases between the two germline ends. The CDR3 spells CASSDPGRTGEATRGDTQYF. The CDR3 DNA reads as TGCGCCAGCAGTGACCCGGGACGGACGGGAGAGGCTACAAGGGGAGATACGCAGTATTTT.

This chain links TRBV29-1 with TRBJ1-2, with no clear D. Germline V lookup: CDR1 SQVTM, CDR2 ANQGSEA. The CDR3 has 12 residues. V was pared by 3 bases and J by 2 bases, with 7 bases between. CDR3 amino acids: CSVEPRNYGYTF. The CDR3 DNA is TGCAGCGTTGAGCCCAGGAACTATGGCTACACCTTC.

This clonotype was picked up many times. V gene TRBV5-6 combines with J gene TRBJ2-5, with D unresolved. CDR1 and CDR2 (germline): SGHDT, YYEEEE. V was pared by 5 bases and J by 5 bases, with 16 bases between. This CDR3 region has 14 residues. This chain's CDR3 is CASRREGPVETQYF. DNA for the CDR3: TGTGCCAGCAGAAGAGAAGGGCCGGTCGAGACCCAGTACTTC.

This clonotype was recorded at least ten times. The chain links TRBV12-3 or TRBV12-4 to TRBJ2-1; TRBD2 matches at 10 bases. Unmatched junction bases numbered 6, after V lost 5 bases and J lost 5 bases. CDR3 length: 15 amino acids. CDR3 sequence reads: CASSARTSGHNEQFF. Written as DNA, the CDR3 is TGTGCCAGCAGTGCGAGGACTAGCGGACACAATGAGCAGTTCTTC.

This clonotype came up many times. This rearrangement joins TRBV6-2 or TRBV6-3 to TRBJ2-5; the match to TRBD1 covers 8 bases. Per the germline V gene, CDR1 is MNHEY and CDR2 is SVGEGT. This CDR3 comprises 15 residues. V lost 5 bases to trimming and J lost 7 bases; unmatched junction nucleotides: 12. The CDR3 bases are TGTGCCAGCAGTGGTACAGGGGGGCCTGGAGGGACCCAGTACTTC. Translated, it gives CASSGTGGPGGTQYF.

This clonotype was detected ten times or more. This chain links TRBV20-1 with TRBJ1-1; D possibly corresponds to TRBD1 (5 bases). V shed 4 bases and J shed 5 bases, with 11 bases lying between them. The CDR3 totals 12 residues. Germline values: CDR1 DFQATT, CDR2 SNEGSKA (reference sequence). The CDR3 here is CSATQGITEAFF. Here the CDR3 DNA reads TGCAGTGCTACCCAGGGTATAACTGAAGCTTTCTTT.

This chain links TRBV25-1 with TRBJ1-4; a possible D gene is TRBD1 (5 bases). The CDR3 is 14 amino acids. Germline V gene lookup returns CDR1 MGHDK and CDR2 SYGVNS. The V and J ends lost 6 bases and 8 bases respectively, with 16 bases between them. The CDR3 DNA sequence: TGTGCCAGCAGCCTGGGTCTTCGGGGGGAAAAACTGTTTTTT. Protein: CASSLGLRGEKLFF.

This clonotype came up a few times. This rearrangement joins TRBV12-3 or TRBV12-4 to TRBJ2-1, with unresolved D. Trimming pared 2 bases from V and 10 bases from J, leaving 6 bases between. This CDR3 spans 11 amino acids. CDR3 loop: CASSLSREQFF. The CDR3 nucleotides are TGTGCCAGCAGTTTAAGTCGCGAGCAGTTCTTC.

This clonotype was observed many times. The chain employs TRBV20-1 and TRBJ2-3; D is ambiguous. CDR3 length: 10 residues. In germline, CDR1 is DFQATT, CDR2 SNEGSKA (reference sequence). With 6 bases removed from V and 5 bases from J, the gap between germline ends came to 6 bases. CDR3 coding DNA: TGCAGTGCCCGACGAGATACGCAGTATTTT. Translated, it gives CSARRDTQYF.

This clonotype was counted ten times or more. The CDR3 region has the DNA TGTGCCACCAGCAGAGTGGGACTGGGCTTGAATGAGCAGTTCTTC. Protein: CATSRVGLGLNEQFF. The chain links TRBV15 to TRBJ2-1; a weak D match, TRBD2 (6 bases). Germline V lookup: CDR1 LNHNV, CDR2 YYDKDF (reference sequence). The CDR3 contains 15 residues. V was trimmed by 1 base and J by 7 bases, leaving 14 bases between them.

This clonotype was counted ten times or more. The CDR3: CASSDRAYEQYF. The CDR3, as DNA: TGCGCCAGCAGCGACAGGGCATACGAGCAGTACTTC. The gene calls are TRBV10-2 and TRBJ2-7, with TRBD1 matching 7 bases. The germline gives CDR1 WSHSY, CDR2 SAAADI. With 6 bases clipped from V and 4 bases from J, the junction kept 3 bases outside the gene matches. The CDR3 loop spans 12 amino acids.

This clonotype was picked up many times. This chain links TRBV5-1 with TRBJ2-1, with TRBD1 as a possible D gene (6 bases). This CDR3 has 13 residues. Trimming removed 4 bases at V and 7 bases at J, with 12 bases between. From germline, CDR1 is SGHRS and CDR2 YFSETQ. The CDR3 protein is CASSLAGVNEQFF. In nucleotides, the CDR3 is TGCGCCAGCAGCCTGGCAGGGGTGAATGAGCAGTTCTTC.

The rearrangement joins TRBV18 to TRBJ2-5; TRBD2 agrees at 7 bases. Looked up from germline, CDR1 is KGHSH and CDR2 is LQKENI. With V trimmed by 0 bases and J by 7 bases, 11 bases remained unmatched. The CDR3 totals 16 residues. The CDR3 bases are TGTGCCAGCTCACCACCGATGAGTCGGGACTACGGGACCCAGTACTTC. Protein: CASSPPMSRDYGTQYF.

The chain combines TRBV24-1 with TRBJ2-1; 16 bases line up with TRBD2. The trim removed 2 bases at V and 1 base at J, leaving 1 base unmatched. Germline CDR1 reads KGHDR; CDR2 reads SFDVKD. The length of the CDR3 is 18 residues. The CDR3 coding sequence is TGTGCCACCAGTGATTCGGGACTAGCGGGGGGGTCCTACAATGAGCAGTTCTTC. Its translation: CATSDSGLAGGSYNEQFF.

V is TRBV6-4 and J is TRBJ2-7; 16 bases agree with TRBD2. Unmatched junction bases numbered 5, after V lost 6 bases and J lost 6 bases. Germline V CDR1 and CDR2: MRHNA, SNTAGT. CDR3 length equals 15 residues. CDR3 region: CASRGLAGGPVEQYF. Written as DNA, the CDR3 is TGTGCCAGCAGGGGACTAGCGGGGGGGCCGGTCGAGCAGTACTTC.

The chain couples TRBV23-1 to TRBJ2-7; D is unclear. TRBV23-1 is flagged as an ORF with uncertain function. V dropped 0 bases and J dropped 2 bases, with 5 bases sitting between them. The CDR3 totals 13 residues. Here the CDR3 DNA reads TGCGCCAGCAGTCAATCCCGGGCCTACGAGCAGTACTTC. This sequence encodes CASSQSRAYEQYF.

Many counts were recorded for this clonotype. V usage is TRBV20-1 and J usage is TRBJ2-7; unclear D gene. Germline CDR1 reads DFQATT; CDR2 reads SNEGSKA (reference sequence). The CDR3 is 12 amino acids. V gave up 7 bases and J gave up 4 bases, with 14 bases separating them. This CDR3 reads CSEVRRTYEQYF. CDR3 in DNA: TGCAGTGAGGTGCGCAGAACTTACGAGCAGTACTTC.

The chain has TRBV12-3 or TRBV12-4 and TRBJ1-4, with unresolved D. Trimming cost V 8 bases and J 0 bases, with 10 bases left between them. There are 14 residues in the CDR3. The CDR3 coding sequence is TGTGCCAGCCAGAGGTGGTCAACTAATGAAAAACTGTTTTTT. It specifies CASQRWSTNEKLFF.

This sequence joins TRBV20-1 and TRBJ2-4; 7 nucleotides agree with TRBD2. V was pared by 6 bases and J by 6 bases, with 8 bases of the junction left unmatched. Germline V CDR1 and CDR2: DFQATT, SNEGSKA (reference sequence). The CDR3 has 13 residues. The CDR3 DNA reads TGCAGTGCGCGTAGTCCGGGGGGAAACATTCAGTACTTC. Translation gives CSARSPGGNIQYF.

This clonotype was found a few times. The J gene is TRBJ2-5, the V gene TRBV20-1, with 9 bases fitting TRBD2. The CDR3 covers 15 residues. Germline V lookup: CDR1 DFQATT, CDR2 SNEGSKA (reference sequence). J was trimmed by 5 bases and V by 1 base; bases with no gene match: 8. The CDR3 region has the DNA TGCAGTGCTAGAGTCAGCGGGGGGCTCGGGGAGACCCAGTACTTC. This codes for CSARVSGGLGETQYF.

V usage is TRBV6-2 or TRBV6-3 and J usage is TRBJ2-5; D call uncertain. The CDR3 runs to 11 residues. V lost 4 bases and J 7 bases, leaving 7 bases between the germline ends. CDR1 MNHEY and CDR2 SVGEGT come from the germline V gene. The CDR3 DNA follows: TGTGCCAGCAGTTCATCTAGGACCCAGTACTTC. This sequence encodes CASSSSRTQYF.